A selection of T cell receptor beta chains follows, all from one sample in a study of OX40 agonist ivuxolimab in advanced cancers. Data came from immunoSEQ multiplex PCR; TCRdb stores just in-frame clones and leaves some out. The table has about 48,000 clones, roughly nine tenths seen once. The sample in question was CD4+ or CD8+ T cells sorted from blood, obtained in a trial of the OX40 agonist ivuxolimab. Every receptor here comes from an adult with an advanced solid tumor such as melanoma, head and neck, liver or kidney cancer. Each CDR3 is given with its conserved first and last residue. The D gene is left open where the match is weak. Size values are once, few and many counts, or a class for expanded clones, and some rows have none.

TRBJ2-5 | TRBD1 | TRBV5-1 | 14 | few | TGCGCCAGCAGCCATACAGGGGGAATGGAGACCCAGTACTTC | CASSHTGGMETQYF
TRBJ1-1 | TRBD1 | TRBV6-5 | 15 | - | TGTGCCAGCAGTTACTCGGCAGGGGGCTGGACTGAAGCTTTCTTT | CASSYSAGGWTEAFF
TRBJ1-2 | - | TRBV5-1 | 14 | once | TGCGCCAGCAGCTTGGTTGCACCTGGCTATGGCTACACCTTC | CASSLVAPGYGYTF
TRBJ1-3 | - | TRBV19 | 13 | - | TGTGCCAGTAGCCGGGACCCAGGAAACACCATATATTTT | CASSRDPGNTIYF
TRBJ1-5 | - | TRBV10-3 | 14 | - | TGTGCCATCAGTGGACAGTATAGCAATCAGCCCCAGCATTTT | CAISGQYSNQPQHF
TRBJ1-2 | - | TRBV27 | 12 | - | TGTGCCAGCGGTCTAGGGTTGGATGGCTACACCTTC | CASGLGLDGYTF
TRBJ2-1 | TRBD1 | TRBV10-3 | 14 | - | TGTGCCATCAGTTGGACAGGGAATAACAATGAGCAGTTCTTC | CAISWTGNNNEQFF
TRBJ2-2 | TRBD2 | TRBV7-6 | 16 | - | TGTGCCAGCAGCTTAGGACGAGCGGGAGCCACCGGGGAGCTGTTTTTT | CASSLGRAGATGELFF
TRBJ1-4 | - | TRBV5-6 | 16 | - | TGTGCCAGCAGCTTGGGACCTCAGGGAGGAGGAGGAAAACTGTTTTTT | CASSLGPQGGGGKLFF
TRBJ1-1 | - | TRBV6-1 | 14 | - | TGTGCCAGCAGTGAGGGAGGGTATGCCACTGAAGCTTTCTTT | CASSEGGYATEAFF
TRBJ1-2 | - | TRBV7-2 | 11 | - | TGTGCCATCCGGGGAGGGGATGGCTACACCTTC | CAIRGGDGYTF
TRBJ2-1 | - | TRBV5-1 | 12 | - | TGCGCCAGCAGCTTGGCAGGCAGTGAGCAGTTCTTC | CASSLAGSEQFF
TRBJ1-1 | TRBD1 | TRBV27 | 13 | - | TGTGCCAGCAGCCGACAGGGGGCAACTGAAGCTTTCTTT | CASSRQGATEAFF
TRBJ2-7 | TRBD2 | TRBV30 | 15 | - | TGTGCCACCTACCGGACTAGCGGGAGAGCCTACGAGCAGTACTTC | CATYRTSGRAYEQYF
TRBJ1-1 | TRBD1 | TRBV28 | 17 | - | TGTGCCAGCAGCCAGGACAGGGTAATGTCTCGGAACACTGAAGCTTTCTTT | CASSQDRVMSRNTEAFF
TRBJ2-7 | - | TRBV6-5 | 14 | - | TGTGCCAGCAGTTACGGTAACATCCCTTACGAGCAGTACTTC | CASSYGNIPYEQYF
TRBJ1-2 | - | TRBV11-2 | 13 | - | TGTGCCAGCAGCTTGGGAGGTGACTATGGCTACACCTTC | CASSLGGDYGYTF
TRBJ1-1 | - | TRBV5-4 | 15 | - | TGTGCCAGCAGCTTGGGAAGGGGTTCTGAGGGTGAAGCTTTCTTT | CASSLGRGSEGEAFF
TRBJ2-2 | TRBD1 | TRBV5-1 | 16 | - | TGCGCCAGCAGCCCTCCGGGACAGATGAACACCGGGGAGCTGTTTTTT | CASSPPGQMNTGELFF
TRBJ2-7 | - | TRBV7-9 | 12 | - | TGTGCCAGCAGCGAGGGACCTTACGAGCAGTACTTC | CASSEGPYEQYF
TRBJ1-1 | - | TRBV6-5 | 15 | few | TGTGCCAGCAGAAGAGACAAATACCGGAACACTGAAGCTTTCTTT | CASRRDKYRNTEAFF
TRBJ2-1 | - | TRBV19 | 15 | once | TGTGCCAGTACTCATGGGGGGAACCCCTACAATGAGCAGTTCTTC | CASTHGGNPYNEQFF
TRBJ1-5 | - | TRBV19 | 14 | - | TGTGCCAGTAGTGCCTCAGGCTTCAATCAGCCCCAGCATTTT | CASSASGFNQPQHF
TRBJ1-5 | TRBD1 | TRBV28 | 16 | - | TGTGCCAGCAGTTCATACAGGACAGGGGGCAATCAGCCCCAGCATTTT | CASSSYRTGGNQPQHF
TRBJ1-6 | - | TRBV5-5 | 17 | - | TGTGCCAGCAGCTTGGACAGGCGCAGAGCGTATAATTCACCCCTCCACTTT | CASSLDRRRAYNSPLHF
TRBJ1-1 | - | TRBV28 | 12 | once | TGTGCCAGCAGGGTAGAGAACACTGAAGCTTTCTTT | CASRVENTEAFF
TRBJ2-1 | TRBD2 | TRBV4-1 | 15 | - | TGCGCCAGCAGCCAAGTTACTAGCGGGGGGAATGAGCAGTTCTTC | CASSQVTSGGNEQFF
TRBJ2-5 | TRBD2 | TRBV9 | 15 | - | TGTGCCAGCAGCGGATCTCTAGCGGGAGGAGAGACCCAGTACTTC | CASSGSLAGGETQYF
TRBJ2-1 | TRBD1 | TRBV9 | 16 | once | TGTGCCAGCAGCCCCCCCGGGACAGGGATAGGAAATGAGCAGTTCTTC | CASSPPGTGIGNEQFF
TRBJ2-7 | - | TRBV5-6 | 15 | - | TGTGCCAGCAGCTTGGGCGGATCCCCCTCCTACGAGCAGTACTTC | CASSLGGSPSYEQYF
TRBJ2-1 | TRBD2 | TRBV10-3 | 14 | - | TGTGCCATCATGGGGGGGAAAACGTACAATGAGCAGTTCTTC | CAIMGGKTYNEQFF
TRBJ2-2 | - | TRBV5-4 | 14 | once | TGTGCCAGCAGCCGGGATCTCGACACCGGGGAGCTGTTTTTT | CASSRDLDTGELFF
TRBJ1-1 | TRBD1 | TRBV6-1 | 14 | - | TGTGCCAGCAGCGTAGGACAGGGCTACACTGAAGCTTTCTTT | CASSVGQGYTEAFF
TRBJ2-5 | TRBD2 | TRBV5-6 | 17 | - | TGTGCCAGCAGCTCAACTCTAGCGGGACCTTTCCAAGAGACCCAGTACTTC | CASSSTLAGPFQETQYF
TRBJ2-7 | - | TRBV23-1 | 13 | - | TGCGCCAGCAGTCATCGGATCGTGGACGAGCAGTACTTC | CASSHRIVDEQYF